Listed below are T cell receptor beta chains from one sample, sequenced in a study of cytomegalovirus exposure and HLA in healthy donors. Using immunoSEQ multiplex PCR, the repertoire was profiled, and TCRdb retains in-frame clones only, with some absent. The table shows approximately 140,000 clones, with approximately 78% occurring only once. Sequencing used PBMCs. The receptors originated from a man between 40 and 49 years old in good health and CMV-seropositive. The CDR3 runs from the conserved cysteine through the conserved F or W. Fields, in order: clone size, V gene, D gene, J gene, CDR3 DNA, CDR3 protein. A D gene is named only where the DNA matches it firmly. For some rows the clone size is stated as once, few or many, or as a class when expanded; others skip it.

>-|TRBV28|TRBD2|TRBJ2-3
TGTGCCAGCAGTGCCGGGACTAGCGGGGACACAGATACGCAGTATTTT
CASSAGTSGDTDTQYF
>-|TRBV19|-|TRBJ1-1
TGTGCCAGTAGTAGGGGGGGCCTTTTTGAAGCTTTCTTT
CASSRGGLFEAFF
>-|TRBV28|TRBD1|TRBJ2-2
TGTGCCAGCAGACGGACAGGGGGCGTCCCGAACACCGGGGAGCTGTTTTTT
CASRRTGGVPNTGELFF
>-|TRBV4-1|-|TRBJ2-2
TGCGCCAGCAGCCAAGATCAAGGGAGCACCGGGGAGCTGTTTTTT
CASSQDQGSTGELFF
>-|TRBV9|-|TRBJ1-2
TGTGCCAGCAGCGGCCGACAGGCGGGCAATGGCTACACCTTC
CASSGRQAGNGYTF
>once|TRBV29-1|-|TRBJ1-1
TGCAGCGCTCAACAGGTCATGAACACTGAAGCTTTCTTT
CSAQQVMNTEAFF
>-|TRBV4-2|TRBD1|TRBJ1-4
TGTGCCAGCAGCCAAGAACGGCAGGCTGCAGGGGGAACTAATGAAAAACTGTTTTTT
CASSQERQAAGGTNEKLFF
>-|TRBV7-9|TRBD1|TRBJ2-2
TGTGCCAGCATGGCACAGGGGGCATTTACCGGGGAGCTGTTTTTT
CASMAQGAFTGELFF
>-|TRBV13|-|TRBJ2-7
TGTGCCAGCAGCGAACGGGCCGCGGGGGCGCTCTCCTACGAGCAGTACTTC
CASSERAAGALSYEQYF
>-|TRBV4-3|TRBD1|TRBJ1-6
TGCGCCAGCAGACAGGGGCTGCTCCATAATTCACCCCTCCACTTT
CASRQGLLHNSPLHF
>-|TRBV30|-|TRBJ1-2
TGTGCCTGGGGCCTCCAATCTAACTATGGCTACACCTTC
CAWGLQSNYGYTF
>-|TRBV11-2|-|TRBJ2-7
TGTGCCAGCAGCCCCGGGGGATCCTACGAGCAGTACTTC
CASSPGGSYEQYF
>-|TRBV11-2|-|TRBJ1-4
TGTGCCAGCAGCTTAGTACCCAGCGGGTTAGGAAAACTGTTTTTT
CASSLVPSGLGKLFF
>few|TRBV5-6|-|TRBJ1-5
TGTGCCAGCAGCTTAGACAGGAGCAATCAGCCCCAGCATTTT
CASSLDRSNQPQHF
>-|TRBV6-5|-|TRBJ1-3
TGTGCCAGCAGGGCTCGTCGGAGCTCTGGAAACACCATATATTTT
CASRARRSSGNTIYF
>-|TRBV6-4|-|TRBJ2-1
TGTGCCAGCAGTGACTCCAACCGCGGGACCTCTAATGAGCAGTTCTTC
CASSDSNRGTSNEQFF